This TCR beta chain was identified during a study of blood T cell repertoires in COVID-19. Study details: Researchers got acute and convalescent COVID-19 samples from the United States, Italy and Spain. From T cells, B-cell-depleted T cells, or PBMCs came the material, which was cDNA or gDNA.

Germline lookup yields CDR1 SNHLY and CDR2 FYNNEI. The V end lost 4 bases, the J end lost 4 bases, and 10 bases lay between the germline ends. The length of the CDR3 is 13 residues. Authors' methods: Reference gene primer amplification gave estimated nucleated cell counts. The assay was immunoSEQ multiplex PCR, and TCRdb's table has in-frame clones only and misses some. V, J and clone size are those of that table, while D and trimming were read from the DNA. The sample contains almost 65,000 clones, about 90% of which appear only once. A Seattle source enrolled patients during active infection and followed them longitudinally.

This receptor was identified in a woman in her sixties or seventies with COVID-19, enrolled during active disease. This chain links TRBV2 with TRBJ1-2; D gene uncertain. The source material was peripheral blood. The CDR3 region is CASSGGFSYGYTF. Written as DNA, the CDR3 is TGTGCCAGCAGTGGAGGGTTCAGCTATGGCTACACCTTC.